These 30 T cell receptor beta chains were all obtained from the same sample, sequenced in a study of cytomegalovirus exposure and HLA in healthy donors. PCR primers comprised 60 Vbeta and 13 Jbeta primers. Sequencing was performed with immunoSEQ multiplex PCR; in TCRdb, only in-frame clones are kept and a portion is missing. The sample records 150,000 to 200,000 clones, 82% being singletons. Sequenced input: PBMCs. The receptors stem from a woman aged 18-30 years in good health and CMV-seronegative.

The chain combines TRBV18 with TRBJ2-3, with 7 positions matching TRBD1. Germline V CDR1 and CDR2: KGHSH, LQKENI. The CDR3 covers 13 residues. Unmatched junction bases numbered 4, after V lost 3 bases and J lost 7 bases. The CDR3 spells CASSPLQGNTQYF. CDR3 DNA sequence: TGTGCCAGCTCACCTCTACAGGGGAATACGCAGTATTTT.

The chain recombines TRBV7-8 with TRBJ2-5; 7 bases are a match to TRBD1. Germline values: CDR1 SGHVS, CDR2 FQNEAQ. Trimming took 2 bases from V and 2 from J; bases not matched to a gene: 5. CDR3 length equals 15 residues. The CDR3 loop is CASSLLGTEQETQYF. Written as DNA, the CDR3 is TGTGCCAGCAGCTTACTCGGGACAGAACAAGAGACCCAGTACTTC. Combining the CDR3 with reference TRBV7-8 and TRBJ2-5 gives the whole variable domain GAGVSQSPRYKVAKRGQDVALRCDPISGHVSLFWYQQALGQGPEFLTYFQNEAQLDKSGLPSDRFFAERPEGSVSTLKIQRTQQEDSAVYLCASSLLGTEQETQYFGPGTRLLVL.

The rearrangement uses TRBV18 and TRBJ2-1, with 9 bases matching TRBD1. This CDR3 is built from 13 residues. J was trimmed by 8 bases and V by 1 base; bases with no gene match: 0. Looked up from germline, CDR1 is KGHSH and CDR2 is LQKENI. CDR3 in DNA: TGTGCCAGCTCACCACGGGACAGGGATGAGCAGTTCTTC. It specifies CASSPRDRDEQFF. The whole variable domain, remainder taken from reference TRBV18 and TRBJ2-1, is NAGVMQNPRHLVRRRGQEARLRCSPMKGHSHVYWYRQLPEEGLKFMVYLQKENIIDESGMPKERFSAEFPKEGPSILRIQQVVRGDSAAYFCASSPRDRDEQFFGPGTRLTVL.

The V and J genes are TRBV18 and TRBJ2-3; possible D gene TRBD2, 6 bases. The length of the CDR3 is 16 residues. Germline CDR1 is KGHSH and CDR2 is LQKENI. The ends were cut back, 3 bases at V and 0 bases at J, with 13 bases in the middle. The CDR3 loop reads CASSPPEAGSTDTQYF. As DNA, the CDR3 is TGTGCCAGCTCACCTCCGGAGGCGGGGAGCACAGATACGCAGTATTTT.

This rearrangement joins TRBV7-9 to TRBJ2-3; TRBD1 matches at 11 bases. V was clipped by 5 bases and J by 6 bases; unmatched bases: 7. The CDR3 loop spans 15 amino acids. Germline V gene lookup returns CDR1 SEHNR and CDR2 FQNEAQ (reference sequence). Written as DNA, the CDR3 is TGTGCCAGCAGCATACGGGACAGGGGGTGGGATACGCAGTATTTT. It translates to CASSIRDRGWDTQYF.

The V call is TRBV18, the J call TRBJ2-5, with D possibly being TRBD2 (5 bases). CDR1 KGHSH and CDR2 LQKENI come from the germline V gene. V was cut by 5 bases and J by 2 bases, with 9 bases left in between. CDR3 length equals 13 residues. The CDR3 is CASSSTNQETQYF. The CDR3 DNA is TGTGCCAGCTCATCGACTAATCAAGAGACCCAGTACTTC.

The rearrangement uses TRBV28 and TRBJ1-2; D ambiguous. The V and J ends lost 2 bases and 5 bases respectively, with 9 bases between them. CDR3 length equals 13 residues. Germline assignment: CDR1 MDHEN and CDR2 SYDVKM. CDR3 in amino acids: CASSLAVNYGYTF. CDR3 coding DNA: TGTGCCAGCAGTTTAGCGGTCAATTATGGCTACACCTTC.

CDR3 sequence (DNA): TGTGCCAGTAGTATGGGACAGTTGAACACCGGGGAGCTGTTTTTT. Encoded protein: CASSMGQLNTGELFF. J is TRBJ2-2 and V is TRBV19; TRBD1 matches at 7 bases. The germline gives CDR1 LNHDA, CDR2 SQIVND (reference sequence). The length of the CDR3 is 15 residues. V shed 3 bases and J 1 base; nucleotides not matched to a gene: 2.

CDR3 in DNA: TGTGCCTGGAGTCAGTCTAGCGGGACAAATGAGCAGTTCTTC. It encodes CAWSQSSGTNEQFF. The chain has TRBV30 and TRBJ2-1, with TRBD2 identical over 9 bases. In germline, CDR1 is GTSNPN, CDR2 SVGIG (reference sequence). The CDR3 length is 14 residues. Trimming removed 2 bases from V and 7 bases from J; junction bases left unmatched: 6.

The chain links TRBV11-2 to TRBJ2-1; D gene uncertain. Trimming shortened V by 5 bases and J by 6 bases, and 11 bases separated the two germline ends. The germline V gene encodes CDR1 SGHAT and CDR2 FQNNGV. The CDR3 loop spans 13 amino acids. The CDR3: CASSTTNSNEQFF. The DNA of the CDR3 is TGTGCCAGCAGCACTACTAACTCCAATGAGCAGTTCTTC.

For the CDR3, the DNA is TGTGCCAGCGATCAACAGACAAACTATAATTCACCCCTCCACTTT. Its translation is CASDQQTNYNSPLHF. This chain uses TRBV28 with TRBJ1-6, with D unresolved. This CDR3 has 15 amino acids. V gave up 8 bases and J gave up 3 bases, with 14 bases separating them. Germline V gives CDR1 MDHEN, CDR2 SYDVKM.

This chain connects TRBV6-5 to TRBJ1-1; tentative D call: TRBD1 (6 bases). V was clipped by 0 bases and J by 12 bases, with 17 bases between them. The CDR3 extends over 14 amino acids. Germline loops: CDR1 MNHEY, CDR2 SVGAGI. Here the CDR3 reads CASSYSPTGYETFF. In DNA form, the CDR3 reads TGTGCCAGCAGTTACTCCCCCACAGGGTACGAGACTTTCTTT.

V and J are TRBV7-2 and TRBJ2-5, with 7 nucleotides matching TRBD1. The J segment lost 2 bases and the V segment lost 5 bases, leaving 5 bases of the junction unmatched. The CDR3 spans 14 residues. Looked up from germline, CDR1 is SGHTA and CDR2 is FQGNSA. CDR3 sequence: CASSRGQMQETQYF. The DNA of the CDR3 is TGTGCCAGCAGCCGGGGACAGATGCAAGAGACCCAGTACTTC.

The sample holds a few counts of this clone. V is TRBV2 and J is TRBJ2-2, with 7 bases aligning to TRBD2. After removal of 5 bases from V and 8 bases from J, the junction contained 8 bases not matched to a gene. CDR1 and CDR2 (germline): SNHLY, FYNNEI. The CDR3 is 14 amino acids. In nucleotides, the CDR3 is TGTGCCAGCAGTCTCCCCCGGGAGGCGGGGGAGCTGTTTTTT. This gives the protein CASSLPREAGELFF.

The rearrangement uses TRBV28 and TRBJ2-3; 7 bases are shared with TRBD2. The CDR3 extends over 15 amino acids. V lost 7 bases and J lost 0; bases outside the gene matches: 7. Germline V gives CDR1 MDHEN, CDR2 SYDVKM. This chain's CDR3 is CASTGTTVSTDTQYF. The CDR3 DNA follows: TGTGCCAGCACCGGGACTACGGTGAGCACAGATACGCAGTATTTT.

Only one count was recorded for this clone. The chain combines TRBV10-3 with TRBJ2-3; 9 bases map to TRBD1. V dropped 5 bases and J dropped 3; count of bases not matched to a gene: 9. The V gene's germline CDR1 is ENHRY and CDR2 SYGVKD. The CDR3 is 16 amino acids. CDR3 in DNA: TGTGCCATCAGTAAAAATCCGGGACAGGGAACAGATACGCAGTATTTT. As protein: CAISKNPGQGTDTQYF.

The chain carries TRBV28 and TRBJ1-1; 8 nucleotides line up with TRBD1. CDR1 and CDR2 (germline): MDHEN, SYDVKM. The CDR3 extends over 16 amino acids. The ends lost 0 bases at V and 6 bases at J; junction bases unmatched: 9. The CDR3 DNA is TGTGCCAGCAGTTTATGGAGGGGACAGGCTGGGGCTGAAGCTTTCTTT. Amino acid sequence: CASSLWRGQAGAEAFF.

This clone was detected only once. The chain combines TRBV18 with TRBJ2-7, with TRBD2 identical over 7 bases. After removal of 3 bases from V and 3 bases from J, the junction contained 11 bases not matched to a gene. Germline loops: CDR1 KGHSH, CDR2 LQKENI. This CDR3 has 16 residues. The CDR3 region has the DNA TGTGCCAGCTCACCCACTAGCGTCAGCGCTAGCTACGAGCAGTACTTC. Its protein product is CASSPTSVSASYEQYF.

The CDR3 is CASSLYGTGGKNTEAFF. DNA of the CDR3: TGTGCCAGCAGTTTATACGGGACAGGGGGCAAGAACACTGAAGCTTTCTTT. The J gene is TRBJ1-1, the V gene TRBV27, with TRBD1 matching over 12 bases. CDR1 MNHEY and CDR2 SMNVEV come from the germline V gene (reference sequence). V was clipped by 1 base and J by 1 base; unmatched bases: 4. The CDR3 is 17 residues long.

This clone showed up just a few times. CDR3 bases: TGTGCCAGCGGGCGTGAACAGTCGGTGGACGAGCAGTACTTC. Translating it yields CASGREQSVDEQYF. The V gene is TRBV6-5, the J gene TRBJ2-7; D remains ambiguous. V lost 8 bases and J lost 5, with 19 bases in between. Germline assignment: CDR1 MNHEY and CDR2 SVGAGI. This CDR3 contains 14 residues.

The chain carries TRBV5-6 and TRBJ2-7; D perhaps matches TRBD1 (5 bases). V lost 4 bases and J 2 bases, leaving 16 bases between the germline ends. Germline V gene sequence: CDR1 SGHDT, CDR2 YYEEEE. The CDR3 extends over 15 amino acids. CDR3 DNA sequence: TGTGCCAGCAGCCTCCATACAGGACCAACCTACGAGCAGTACGTC. Translating gives CASSLHTGPTYEQYV.

This sequence joins TRBV4-3 and TRBJ2-1, with 9 bases identical to TRBD2. This CDR3 spans 16 amino acids. Trimming removed 3 bases from V and 2 bases from J; junction bases left unmatched: 5. The germline V gene encodes CDR1 LGHNA and CDR2 YSLEER. The CDR3 sequence: CASSHVLAGTYNEQFF. CDR3 in DNA: TGCGCCAGCAGCCATGTGCTAGCGGGGACCTACAATGAGCAGTTCTTC.

The chain recombines TRBV6-5 with TRBJ1-6; D uncertain. The CDR3 consists of 15 residues. CDR1 is MNHEY, CDR2 SVGAGI, per germline. V dropped 4 bases and J dropped 10 bases, with 17 bases sitting between them. This CDR3 reads CASSSREYSKSPLHF. Written as DNA, the CDR3 is TGTGCCAGCAGTTCTCGCGAGTATAGCAAATCACCCCTCCACTTT.

This clone was observed a single time. V gene TRBV9 combines with J gene TRBJ2-1; D may be TRBD2 (6 bases). This CDR3 contains 11 residues. Trimming cost V 7 bases and J 9 bases, with 11 bases left between them. CDR1 is SGDLS, CDR2 YYNGEE, per germline. CDR3 nucleotides: TGTGCCAGCGGGACTCAGGGTGAGCAGTTCTTC. Encoded protein: CASGTQGEQFF.

About this clone: At one of its ends the junction is not consistent with the germline gene, which may arise from a read error. The sample carries other DNA sequences with the same CDR3. V is TRBV5-6 and J is TRBJ2-3; TRBD2 matches 7 bases. The CDR3 length is 14 residues. Germline V gives CDR1 SGHDT, CDR2 YYEEEE. CDR3 sequence: CASSFGAGEDTQYF. CDR3 in DNA: TGTGCCAGCAGCTTCGGGGCGGGGGAAGATACACAGTATTTT.

The genes are TRBV28 and TRBJ2-5, with 9 bases identical to TRBD2. Germline loops: CDR1 MDHEN, CDR2 SYDVKM. The CDR3 is 15 amino acids. Trimming removed 4 bases from V and 5 bases from J; junction bases left unmatched: 8. DNA of the CDR3: TGTGCCAGCAGTTCGGCCGGACTAGCGCGGGAGACCCAGTACTTC. Amino acids: CASSSAGLARETQYF.

This chain joins TRBV18 and TRBJ2-5; D is unresolved. This CDR3 region has 11 residues. Germline V gene data show CDR1 as KGHSH and CDR2 as LQKENI. Trimming removed 6 bases from V and 2 bases from J, with 4 bases in between. CDR3 loop: CASSYQETQYF. CDR3 coding DNA: TGTGCCAGCTCCTATCAAGAGACCCAGTACTTC. Full variable domain (missing parts from reference TRBV18 and TRBJ2-5): NAGVMQNPRHLVRRRGQEARLRCSPMKGHSHVYWYRQLPEEGLKFMVYLQKENIIDESGMPKERFSAEFPKEGPSILRIQQVVRGDSAAYFCASSYQETQYFGPGTRLLVL.

This clone has more than one count but fewer than ten. The chain recombines TRBV6-1 with TRBJ2-7; 10 positions agree with TRBD1. The CDR3 is 13 amino acids. J gave up 7 bases and V 8 bases, and 8 bases lay outside the gene matches. Germline V CDR1 and CDR2: MNHNS, SASEGT. The CDR3 DNA follows: TGTGCCAGCGGTTGGACAGGGGGTAGGGAGCAGTACGTC. Encoded protein: CASGWTGGREQYV.

The chain uses TRBV28 and TRBJ1-2; D is possibly TRBD1 (5 bases). The CDR3 is 13 amino acids. Germline V CDR1 and CDR2: MDHEN, SYDVKM. Trimming shortened V by 4 bases and J by 6 bases, and 12 bases separated the two germline ends. CDR3 coding DNA: TGTGCCAGCAGTTCGGGACTCACAAATGGCTACACCTTC. It codes for CASSSGLTNGYTF.

This rearrangement joins TRBV10-3 to TRBJ1-2; D is uncertain. This CDR3 is 13 amino acids long. V was cut by 2 bases and J by 7 bases, with 11 bases left in between. Germline V gene lookup returns CDR1 ENHRY and CDR2 SYGVKD. The CDR3 nucleotides are TGTGCCATCAGTGAGGGAGGGAATGGTGGCTACACCTTC. This translates into CAISEGGNGGYTF.